Listed here are 24 T cell receptor beta chains from one sample, sequenced in a study of beta chain features in type 1 diabetes. Since all of the isolated RNA was reverse transcribed, expressed TCRB transcripts were what got sequenced. Only in-frame clones appear in the TCRdb table, and some are missing; sequencing was by immunoSEQ multiplex PCR. Of 130,000 or so clones listed, roughly 10% are singletons. Sequencing was carried out using central memory CD4+ T cells from blood. The receptors were sampled from a woman aged 40 to 50 in good health.

The rearrangement uses TRBV5-1 and TRBJ2-3; 9 bases line up with TRBD2. This CDR3 comprises 14 residues. V shed 4 bases and J 4 bases; nucleotides not matched to a gene: 4. Germline lookup yields CDR1 SGHRS and CDR2 YFSETQ. The CDR3 region is CASSTSGSADTQYF. The CDR3 bases are TGCGCCAGCAGCACTAGCGGGTCGGCAGATACGCAGTATTTT.

The V gene is TRBV14, the J gene TRBJ2-7; the D gene is possibly TRBD2 (7 bases). In germline, CDR1 is SGHDN, CDR2 FVKESK. CDR3 size: 16 residues. Trimming left V 0 bases short and J 7 bases short, with 19 bases between. CDR3 loop: CASSQDLSGGGGEQYF. The CDR3 DNA sequence: TGTGCCAGCAGCCAAGATCTCAGCGGCGGGGGCGGGGAGCAGTACTTC.

This clone was observed a few times. The V call is TRBV5-4, the J call TRBJ2-7; 12 nucleotides match TRBD1. Germline V lookup: CDR1 SGHNT, CDR2 YYREEE (reference sequence). V shed 4 bases, J shed 7 bases, and the junction held 9 bases outside the gene matches. CDR3 length equals 15 residues. CDR3 nucleotide sequence: TGTGCCAGCAGCCCACCGGGACAGGGGGCCGGGGAGCAGTACTTC. Its protein product is CASSPPGQGAGEQYF.

This chain uses TRBV4-2 with TRBJ2-6, with D uncertain. Germline CDR1 is LGHNA and CDR2 is YNFKEQ. The CDR3 totals 15 residues. V was clipped by 5 bases and J by 1 base, with 9 bases between them. In DNA, the CDR3 is TGTGCCAGCAGCACGGCCGGGTCTGGGGCCAACGTCCTGACTTTC. It translates to CASSTAGSGANVLTF.

This clone came up a few times. The chain joins TRBV5-4 to TRBJ2-6; 7 positions agree with TRBD1. This CDR3 is 16 amino acids long. CDR1 and CDR2 from the germline V gene are SGHNT and YYREEE (reference sequence). The V segment lost 4 bases and the J segment 0 bases; nucleotides outside the gene matches: 4. CDR3 sequence (DNA): TGTGCCAGCAGCCCCGGGACAGCCTCTGGGGCCAACGTCCTGACTTTC. This gives the protein CASSPGTASGANVLTF.

This rearrangement joins TRBV2 to TRBJ2-3, with 10 bases identical to TRBD2. CDR3 length equals 15 residues. CDR1 is SNHLY, CDR2 FYNNEI, per germline. V was clipped by 0 bases and J by 6 bases; unmatched bases: 3. This CDR3 reads CASSEASGGWDTQYF. CDR3 DNA: TGTGCCAGCAGTGAAGCTAGCGGGGGGTGGGATACGCAGTATTTT.

Many counts were recorded for this clone. The chain has TRBV4-2 and TRBJ2-5, with TRBD2 identical over 7 bases. The length of the CDR3 is 19 residues. The germline V gene encodes CDR1 LGHNA and CDR2 YNFKEQ. The V and J ends lost 0 bases and 0 bases, in that order; junction bases with no gene match: 13. The CDR3 DNA reads as TGTGCCAGCAGCCAAGAGAAGGGGAGACTAGCACCGTACCAAGAGACCCAGTACTTC. Encoded protein: CASSQEKGRLAPYQETQYF.

The V call is TRBV7-2, the J call TRBJ2-3, with 11 nucleotides matching TRBD2. CDR1 and CDR2 (germline): SGHTA, FQGNSA. The CDR3 loop spans 17 amino acids. V shed 2 bases, J shed 0 bases, and the junction held 4 bases outside the gene matches. In nucleotides, the CDR3 is TGTGCCAGCAGCTTAACTAGCGGGGGTCGGAGCACAGATACGCAGTATTTT. Translated: CASSLTSGGRSTDTQYF.

V gene TRBV5-1 combines with J gene TRBJ2-7; a weak D match, TRBD1 (7 bases). The V and J ends lost 0 bases and 5 bases respectively, with 15 bases between them. From germline, CDR1 is SGHRS and CDR2 YFSETQ. This CDR3 has 15 residues. The CDR3 DNA reads TGCGCCAGCAGCTTGGAGGGGGCAGCGGGCGACGAGCAGTACTTC. Residues: CASSLEGAAGDEQYF.

In this sample, this clone turned up a few times. The chain has TRBV27 and TRBJ1-2, with 8 bases matching TRBD1. Trimming took 6 bases from V and 7 from J; bases not matched to a gene: 19. CDR1 MNHEY and CDR2 SMNVEV come from the germline V gene (reference sequence). The CDR3 has 17 residues. The CDR3 loop is CASSLEGRTGRGGGYTF. The CDR3 DNA is TGTGCCAGCAGCCTCGAAGGACGGACAGGGAGAGGAGGTGGCTACACCTTC.

The table lists this clone with a few counts. The chain is built from TRBV4-3 and TRBJ1-1, with D possibly TRBD1 on 6 matching bases. The CDR3 loop spans 16 amino acids. Germline values: CDR1 LGHNA, CDR2 YSLEER. V was cut by 1 base and J by 5 bases, with 17 bases left in between. The CDR3 reads CASSQGILARGTEAFF. CDR3 in DNA: TGCGCCAGCAGCCAAGGGATTTTAGCCAGGGGAACTGAAGCTTTCTTT.

This chain connects TRBV19 to TRBJ1-2, with 8 bases fitting TRBD1. Germline CDR1 LNHDA, CDR2 SQIVND (reference sequence). J lost 7 bases, V lost 7 bases, and 14 bases had no gene match. The CDR3 covers 15 residues. The CDR3 here is CASIPGQGATAGYTF. The DNA of the CDR3 is TGTGCCAGTATCCCTGGCCAGGGGGCGACGGCTGGCTACACCTTC.

This clone was counted between two and nine times. J is TRBJ1-2 and V is TRBV11-2, with D possibly matching TRBD1 (6 bases). This CDR3 has 14 residues. Germline CDR1 SGHAT, CDR2 FQNNGV. V was pared by 5 bases and J by 4 bases, with 14 bases between. The CDR3 region is CASSRDNVFYGYTF. For the CDR3, the DNA is TGTGCCAGCAGCAGGGACAACGTTTTCTATGGCTACACCTTC.

This clone was observed a handful of times. This chain links TRBV18 with TRBJ1-3, with D uncertain. Germline CDR1 reads KGHSH; CDR2 reads LQKENI. CDR3 size: 15 residues. The V gene lost 2 bases and the J gene lost 0 bases, with 8 bases spanning the gap. CDR3 protein: CASSPELSSGNTIYF. Here the CDR3 DNA reads TGTGCCAGCTCACCAGAGCTAAGCTCTGGAAACACCATATATTTT.

This clone appeared a few times. The chain uses TRBV5-4 and TRBJ2-3; 8 nucleotides line up with TRBD2. CDR3 length: 16 amino acids. V shed 6 bases and J 1 base; nucleotides not matched to a gene: 10. From germline, CDR1 is SGHNT and CDR2 YYREEE (reference sequence). CDR3 DNA: TGTGCCAGCACCAAGTCGGGGCGGGGGGGCACAGATACGCAGTATTTT. It translates to CASTKSGRGGTDTQYF.

Of note for this clone: The junction does not match germline at one end; this may be a read error. This chain links TRBV7-7 with TRBJ2-1, with D possibly matching TRBD2 (6 bases). CDR3 size: 15 residues. Germline values: CDR1 SSHAT, CDR2 FNYEAQ (reference sequence). The CDR3 bases are TGTGCTAGCAGCTTAGGGAGGAAGTCCTACAATGAGCAGTTCTTC. Its translation: CASSLGRKSYNEQFF.

A few counts support this clone. DNA of the CDR3: TGTGCCAGTACTCCGAGGACAGGGCGGAACTCTGGAAACACCATATATTTT. Translating gives CASTPRTGRNSGNTIYF. This chain connects TRBV19 to TRBJ1-3; 8 bases are a match to TRBD1. CDR1 LNHDA and CDR2 SQIVND come from the germline V gene (reference sequence). This CDR3 comprises 17 residues. J was trimmed by 0 bases and V by 7 bases; bases with no gene match: 11.

This clone has only a few counts. The V and J genes are TRBV6-1 and TRBJ1-4; TRBD1 matches 9 bases. The ends lost 10 bases at V and 5 bases at J; junction bases unmatched: 8. The germline gives CDR1 MNHNS, CDR2 SASEGT. CDR3 length: 14 amino acids. CDR3 in amino acids: CAIRPGQGNEKLFF. The CDR3 DNA reads TGTGCCATCCGTCCGGGACAGGGCAATGAAAAACTGTTTTTT.

The chain carries TRBV15 and TRBJ2-5; D gene ambiguous. Germline V gives CDR1 LNHNV, CDR2 YYDKDF (reference sequence). Trimming pared 5 bases from V and 1 base from J, leaving 5 bases between. CDR3 length equals 12 residues. In DNA, the CDR3 is TGTGCCACCAGCTACGGCCAAGAGACCCAGTACTTC. It encodes CATSYGQETQYF.

The J gene is TRBJ2-5, the V gene TRBV9, with D perhaps matching TRBD1 (6 bases). Trimming pared 1 base from V and 1 base from J, leaving 17 bases between. CDR1 and CDR2 (germline): SGDLS, YYNGEE. CDR3 size: 17 residues. DNA of the CDR3: TGTGCCAGCAGCGTATCCCCGACAGGCTTACGCCAAGAGACCCAGTACTTC. As protein: CASSVSPTGLRQETQYF.

This clone appeared a few times. The chain couples TRBV7-2 to TRBJ2-2, with D hard to call. Trimming cost V 5 bases and J 4 bases, with 8 bases left between them. The germline CDR1 and CDR2 sequences are SGHTA and FQGNSA. The CDR3 contains 13 residues. The CDR3 is CASSRPGTGELFF. In nucleotides, the CDR3 is TGTGCCAGCAGCCGACCGGGCACCGGGGAGCTGTTTTTT.

The chain recombines TRBV6-5 with TRBJ2-7, with D possibly matching TRBD1 (6 bases). The CDR3 spans 13 residues. V gave up 0 bases and J gave up 4 bases, with 7 bases separating them. Germline lookup yields CDR1 MNHEY and CDR2 SVGAGI. The CDR3 DNA follows: TGTGCCAGCAGTTACTCCACAGGGTACGAGCAGTACTTC. Translated, it gives CASSYSTGYEQYF.

This clone came up many times. The V and J genes are TRBV5-6 and TRBJ2-4; TRBD2 is a possible D gene (5 bases). Germline-derived CDR1 and CDR2 are SGHDT and YYEEEE. The CDR3 has 15 residues. V lost 4 bases and J 8 bases, leaving 19 bases between the germline ends. The CDR3 loop is CASSEPGSTVHIQYF. In DNA form, the CDR3 reads TGTGCCAGCAGCGAACCGGGATCCACGGTGCACATTCAGTACTTC.

The rearrangement uses TRBV2 and TRBJ1-2; TRBD1 aligns across 7 bases. CDR3 length equals 13 residues. Germline-derived CDR1 and CDR2 are SNHLY and FYNNEI. Trimming cost V 4 bases and J 4 bases; bases outside gene matches: 3. The CDR3 spells CASSVKGAYGYTF. CDR3 nucleotides: TGTGCCAGCAGTGTTAAGGGGGCCTATGGCTACACCTTC. Looking up the rest from reference TRBV2 and TRBJ1-2 gives the full variable domain: EPEVTQTPSHQVTQMGQEVILRCVPISNHLYFYWYRQILGQKVEFLVSFYNNEISEKSEIFDDQFSVERPDGSNFTLKIRSTKLEDSAMYFCASSVKGAYGYTFGSGTRLTVV.